This T cell receptor beta chain emerged from a study of cytomegalovirus exposure and HLA in healthy donors (dated by TCRdb to about 2017). Concerning the study at large: According to a later analysis, the 120 validation repertoires were produced on the same platform as the approximately 610 repertoires of the first cohort. The study was designed to test whether signatures of past pathogen exposure could be identified by cataloging public T cell receptors. A separate validation cohort of over a hundred different subjects was used in addition to the roughly 670-subject first cohort. To predict cytomegalovirus infection status, the study brought together high-throughput TCR immunosequencing, statistical association of individual TCRs with disease status, and machine learning.

Separate from the roughly 700-subject first cohort, the validation cohort of some 130 subjects was the group to which the donors belonged. This clone was seen only once. Its antigen remains undetermined. Base qualities are not provided; no much larger clone lies one nucleotide away. CDR1 and CDR2 are drawn from the germline V gene: SGHAT, FQNNGV. After removal of 4 bases from V and 13 bases from J, the junction retains 8 bases not matched to a gene. The CDR3 sequence holds 12 residues, the cysteine and phenylalanine included. Here the CDR3 DNA is all that survives: 36 bases in frame from base 1. Libraries were prepared through the immunoSEQ multiplex PCR assay. On the authors' methods: A statistical classification framework was built for diagnosing cytomegalovirus status from the catalog of TCR beta chain sequences. As stored in TCRdb, this immuneACCESS dataset retains in-frame rearrangements with V and J assigned. A fraction of the clones does not appear; measured against another copy, unresolved V genes explain less than half of the discrepancy, and the remainder lacks a known reason. V and J calls and clone size follow that table, whereas D and trimming were derived from the DNA. Present in this sample are 100,000 to 150,000 clones, 94% of which were seen just once. The ten most abundant clones make up 1% to 1.5% of the sample.

The paper as a whole reports these results and caveats: The classifier was reported to diagnose cytomegalovirus status with high specificity and sensitivity in both the original and validation cohorts. In vitro tests confirmed that three of the cytomegalovirus-associated TCR beta chains recognize cytomegalovirus antigens. Of the cluster scores, 90% to 95% were above 0 in a later analysis, which found that TCRs clustered in the first cohort also tended to co-occur in the 95 to 150 validation repertoires. A total of 164 TCR beta chains were listed by the study as associated with cytomegalovirus. Across donors, most TCR sequences were observed very rarely, whereas some public TCRs were present in many individuals. A later analysis had no HLA typing for the validation cohort, so co-occurrence there was scored across all 130 or so repertoires. According to the authors, the approach could potentially be generalized to other disease states and immunological phenotypes.

Sequencing used PBMCs. The chain is made from TRBV11-2 and TRBJ1-2, and 8 junction bases match TRBD1. The TCR originated in a woman under 30 in good health and CMV-seronegative. The sequence in DNA is TGTGCCAGCAGCTCTTTTTACAGGGGGTGCACCTTC. Protein translation: CASSSFYRGCTF.